These T cell receptor beta chains were read from a single sample in a study of tumor-infiltrating lymphocytes in primary liver carcinoma. Via MiXCR, TCRdb re-called the multiplex PCR reads, giving one row per CDR3 protein. Of approximately 330,000 distinct CDR3 sequences in the sample, less than 65% are singletons; the top ten hold roughly 6%. Sequenced: peripheral blood. Source of these receptors: a man aged 35 to 55 with primary liver carcinoma and hepatitis B virus infection. Each CDR3 is given with its conserved first and last residue. Each record gives: D gene, CDR3 length, J gene, V gene, clone size, CDR3 protein, CDR3 DNA. The D gene is left open where the match is weak. The size entry is marked missing in some rows and otherwise reads once, few, many or a size class.

D: TRBD2; length: 11; J: TRBJ2-7; V: TRBV28; size: NA; CDR3: CASRSGGEQYF; DNA: TGTGCCAGCAGATCGGGGGGCGAGCAGTACTTC
D: NA; length: 12; J: TRBJ1-3; V: TRBV12-3/TRBV12-4; size: NA; CDR3: CASSPMRNTIYF; DNA: TGTGCCAGCAGTCCCATGAGAAACACCATATATTTT
D: NA; length: 13; J: TRBJ1-4; V: TRBV7-9; size: NA; CDR3: CASSRQYNEKLFF; DNA: TGTGCCAGCAGCCGGCAGTATAATGAAAAACTGTTTTTT
D: TRBD1; length: 17; J: TRBJ1-1; V: TRBV12-3/TRBV12-4; size: few; CDR3: CASSPTGAIFLNTEAFF; DNA: TGTGCCAGCAGCCCGACAGGGGCTATTTTTTTGAACACTGAAGCTTTCTTT
D: NA; length: 18; J: TRBJ2-2; V: TRBV11-2; size: once; CDR3: CASSLARILFANTGELLF; DNA: TGTGCCAGCAGCTTAGCCCGGATATTGTTCGCTAACACCGGGGAGCTGCTATTT
D: NA; length: 14; J: TRBJ1-4; V: TRBV12-3/TRBV12-4; size: many; CDR3: CASSLDSGGEKLFF; DNA: TGTGCCAGCAGTTTGGACTCGGGGGGCGAAAAACTGTTTTTT
D: TRBD1; length: 16; J: TRBJ1-1; V: TRBV5-6; size: NA; CDR3: CASSLNAGDRWGEAFF; DNA: TGTGCCAGCAGCCTCAACGCCGGGGACAGGTGGGGAGAAGCTTTCTTT
D: TRBD2; length: 14; J: TRBJ2-1; V: TRBV4-1; size: many; CDR3: CASSRGGRDNEQFF; DNA: TGCGCCAGCAGCCGAGGCGGGAGGGACAATGAGCAGTTCTTC
D: NA; length: 17; J: TRBJ1-2; V: TRBV13; size: NA; CDR3: CASSFSPGRRSNYGYTF; DNA: TGTGCCAGCAGCTTTAGCCCCGGACGGAGGAGTAACTATGGCTACACCTTC
D: TRBD1; length: 14; J: TRBJ2-7; V: TRBV5-1; size: NA; CDR3: CASSVGQGFGEQYF; DNA: TGCGCCAGCAGCGTTGGACAGGGGTTCGGCGAGCAGTACTTC
D: NA; length: 15; J: TRBJ1-5; V: TRBV11-1; size: NA; CDR3: CASSLGPGFNQPQHF; DNA: TGTGCCAGCAGCCTGGGACCGGGATTCAATCAGCCCCAGCATTTT
D: NA; length: 14; J: TRBJ2-7; V: TRBV11-2; size: once; CDR3: CVSTLVLGAYEQYF; DNA: TGTGTCAGCACCCTGGTACTCGGAGCCTACGAGCAGTACTTC
D: NA; length: 12; J: TRBJ2-7; V: TRBV6-1; size: NA; CDR3: CASGRDYLGQYF; DNA: TGTGCCAGCGGCCGAGATTATCTCGGGCAGTACTTC
D: TRBD1; length: 15; J: TRBJ2-7; V: TRBV5-4; size: NA; CDR3: CASSLTGVMIGEQYF; DNA: TGTGCCAGCAGCTTGACAGGGGTGATGATAGGCGAGCAGTACTTC
D: NA; length: 12; J: TRBJ2-6; V: TRBV11-2; size: NA; CDR3: CASSSGASVLTF; DNA: TGTGCAAGCAGCTCTGGGGCCAGCGTCCTGACTTTC
D: TRBD1; length: 13; J: TRBJ1-2; V: TRBV10-2; size: NA; CDR3: CASTKGQGYGYTF; DNA: TGCGCCAGCACCAAAGGACAGGGGTATGGCTACACCTTC
D: NA; length: 14; J: TRBJ1-1; V: TRBV7-9; size: few; CDR3: CASSAGPTNTEAFF; DNA: TGTGCCAGCAGCGCCGGGCCTACGAACACTGAAGCTTTCTTT
D: NA; length: 16; J: TRBJ1-1; V: TRBV6-5; size: NA; CDR3: CASSLLDWGMNTEAFF; DNA: TGTGCCAGCAGTTTATTGGACTGGGGGATGAACACTGAAGCTTTCTTT